This TCR beta chain was retrieved from a study of blood T cells in healthy people across ages (dated by TCRdb to between 2014 and 2017). Looking at the study overall: In model experiments, roughly one uniquely barcoded TCR beta cDNA molecule per two T cells was captured by template switching. Age-related changes in TCR beta repertoire diversity were measured in the study by deep sequencing normalized with unique cDNA molecular identifiers. Donors were grouped into four age groups: young (average 16 years), middle-aged (roughly 38), aged (around 60) and long-lived (about 82). To avoid experimental bias, donors of different ages were distributed randomly across sequencing lanes. Using the same blood draw, the study looked at two additional independent replicas of 1 million unique cDNA reads for two donors, one aged 18 to 30 and the other aged 80 or older.

The library was prepared using 5' RACE. Sequencing relied on an Illumina HiSeq 2500. A second PCR of roughly 7 to 11 cycles was run with a J-beta primer mix and a sample-barcoded 5' primer. A template-switch 5' adaptor carrying 12 random nucleotides introduced a unique molecular identifier onto each TCR beta cDNA molecule. At least 2.5 million CDR3-containing paired-end reads were obtained from each sample. All of the RNA was converted into first-strand cDNA using the Mint cDNA synthesis kit, with a TRBC-specific oligonucleotide serving as the primer. Following uracil-DNA glycosylase treatment, all cDNA underwent a first 18-cycle PCR with the universal primers M1SS and BC2_uni_R. Per the authors' processing: Normalization of each sample was performed by random selection of 1 million high-quality reads, each carrying a distinct molecular identifier. Reads with shared molecular identifiers were discarded instead of being binned into consensus sequences. MiTCR, set to a Q25 quality threshold and the strictest error-elimination algorithm, was used for CDR3 identification, clonotype clustering and error correction. A nonparametric unseen species model with Euler transformation was used to estimate a lower bound on total TCR beta diversity. TCRdb took the public reads, trimmed them with fastp at Q25, ran MiXCR for clone calling and kept in-frame beta chains. Here each entry gathers all rows of one CDR3 protein and keeps the most common genes and DNA. These V and J calls are TCRdb output, not the study's own analysis. Within this sample are hundreds of thousands of distinct CDR3 sequences, with around 21% of them counted one time only. The ten biggest clones cover approximately 3.6% of the sample.

Donors were around 37 systemically healthy Caucasian individuals from Russia aged 6 to 90 years. Each donor gave about 9.7 milliliters of peripheral blood, drawn into EDTA-treated Vacutainer tubes. PBMCs were isolated by Ficoll-Paque density-gradient centrifugation, with at least 6 million obtained per sample. Total RNA was extracted from PBMCs with Trizol reagent, with at least 6 micrograms obtained per sample. The percentages of naive CD45RAhigh/CD27high T cells were determined by flow cytometry on a PBMC aliquot from every donor. Regarding this clonotype: Its antigen is not yet known. No much larger clone exists at a distance of one base, and base qualities are not known.

General study outcomes and caveats: Donor CMV infection status was unknown, potentially confounding age-related changes in expanded clonotypes. Estimates of total diversity based on one million sequenced T cells were considered lower bounds and underestimates. Observed TCR beta diversity per million T cells fell roughly linearly with age, and a significant reduction was already apparent by age approximately 41. Bulk unsorted PBMC profiling prevented conclusive comparison of naive and antigen-experienced compartments. The long-lived group showed more naive CD4+ T cells, fewer expanded clones and increased TCR diversity than the aged group, suggesting age selection. There was a strong correlation between observed TCR beta diversity and the percentage of naive T cells measured by flow cytometry.

This receptor was taken from a man between 65 and 85 years old in good health. The specimen was blood.

CDR3 region: CASSVSGRGTDTQYF. The DNA sequence reads TGTGCCAGCAGCGTAAGCGGGAGGGGAACAGATACGCAGTATTTT. The V gene is TRBV7-2 and the J gene is TRBJ2-3; 10 central bases correspond to TRBD2. The junction shows trimming of 5 bases on V and 3 bases on J, and the gene matches do not reach 5 bases of it. There are 15 amino acids in the CDR3, from cysteine to phenylalanine inclusive. Only the CDR3 DNA stays, 45 bases, in frame from base 1. CDR1 and CDR2 (SGHTA, FQGNSA) derive from the germline V gene.